This T cell receptor beta chain came from a study of blood T cell repertoires in COVID-19. Study-wide background: Collection of acute and convalescent COVID-19 samples took place in the United States, Italy and Spain.

Profiled with immunoSEQ multiplex PCR; TCRdb holds only in-frame clones, not every one. Of under 70,000 clones listed, 80% to 90% are singletons. V lost 1 base, J lost 3 bases, and 6 bases lay in between. There are 13 residues in the CDR3. The germline gives CDR1 SEHNR, CDR2 FQNEAQ (reference sequence). The clonotype comes from a woman aged 18-30 years with acute or convalescent COVID-19. Source material: peripheral blood. The chain has TRBV7-9 and TRBJ2-5; unclear D gene. CDR3 protein: CASSLGLEETQYF. CDR3 bases: TGTGCCAGCAGCTTAGGACTGGAAGAGACCCAGTACTTC.